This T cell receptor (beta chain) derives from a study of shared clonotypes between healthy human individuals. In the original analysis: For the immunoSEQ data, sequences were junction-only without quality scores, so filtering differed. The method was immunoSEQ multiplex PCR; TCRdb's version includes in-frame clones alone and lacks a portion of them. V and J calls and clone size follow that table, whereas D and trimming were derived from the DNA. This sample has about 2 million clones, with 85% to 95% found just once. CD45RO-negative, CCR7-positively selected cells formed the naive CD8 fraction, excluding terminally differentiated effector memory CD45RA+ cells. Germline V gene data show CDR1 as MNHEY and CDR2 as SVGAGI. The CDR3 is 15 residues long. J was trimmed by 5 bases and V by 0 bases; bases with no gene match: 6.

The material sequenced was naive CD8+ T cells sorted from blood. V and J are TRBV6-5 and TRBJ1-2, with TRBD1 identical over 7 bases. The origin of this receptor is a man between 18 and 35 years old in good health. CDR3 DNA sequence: TGTGCCAGCAGTTACTCGGAGACAGGGCTATATGGCTACACCTTC. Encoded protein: CASSYSETGLYGYTF.